Reported below is one T cell receptor beta chain. As yet, its antigen is unknown. The data originate from a study of radiation and T cells in renal cell carcinoma. Stated time point: baseline pretreatment blood. The treatment denotes: 15 Gy SBRT to primary tumor, nephrectomy 4 weeks later. TCRdb keeps only in-frame clones here, not all; method: immunoSEQ multiplex PCR. Among more than 95,000 clones listed, around 80% were seen once. Regarding the study as a whole: Without pretreatment biopsies, baseline tumor clonotype presence was undetermined. From baseline, blood top tumor clonotypes peaked at 2 weeks post-radiation.

The CDR3 has 15 amino acids. The germline CDR1 and CDR2 sequences are SGHAT and FQNNGV. The V end lost 2 bases, the J end lost 7 bases, and 12 bases lay between the germline ends. The chain links TRBV11-2 to TRBJ1-6, with D hard to call. The specimen comprised blood, sampled from a patient whose treatment included radiotherapy and nephrectomy. This sequence originates from a woman aged 55-70 years with renal cell carcinoma. The CDR3 spells CASSLSPGSNSPLHF. The DNA of the CDR3 is TGTGCCAGCAGCTTATCCCCAGGATCCAATTCACCCCTCCACTTT.